Following are 28 T cell receptor beta chains from one sample sequenced in a study of PD-L1 blockade in urothelial cancer. Time point given: peripheral blood 6 weeks after treatment start. TCRdb keeps only in-frame clones here, not all; method: immunoSEQ multiplex PCR. The sample yields roughly 120,000 clones, roughly 90% seen once. The source was PBMCs, collected around atezolizumab (anti-PD-L1) treatment. These receptors all stem from a man between 60 and 75 years old with urothelial cancer.

The chain employs TRBV5-6 and TRBJ1-5; D gene ambiguous. The CDR3 contains 15 residues. The germline V and J ends were trimmed by 5 bases and 2 bases, with 14 bases remaining between them. Germline-derived CDR1 and CDR2 are SGHDT and YYEEEE. CDR3 amino acids: CASSLGSIGNQPQHF. CDR3 coding DNA: TGTGCCAGCAGTCTCGGGAGCATAGGCAATCAGCCCCAGCATTTT.

This CDR3 is CASSFGSTGQALHF. Here the CDR3 DNA reads TGTGCCAGCAGTTTCGGGAGTACAGGTCAGGCCCTCCACTTT. The rearrangement joins TRBV28 to TRBJ1-6; D perhaps matches TRBD1 (5 bases). Germline V CDR1 and CDR2: MDHEN, SYDVKM. V lost 3 bases and J 14 bases, leaving 17 bases between the germline ends. The CDR3 extends over 14 amino acids.

V usage is TRBV5-1 and J usage is TRBJ1-3; D may be TRBD1 (6 bases). Germline assignment: CDR1 SGHRS and CDR2 YFSETQ. V lost 2 bases, J lost 0 bases, and 9 bases lay in between. The CDR3 has 15 amino acids. The CDR3 DNA follows: TGCGCCAGCAGCTTACAGGGCCTCTCTGGAAACACCATATATTTT. It specifies CASSLQGLSGNTIYF.

The rearrangement uses TRBV6-5 and TRBJ2-7; maybe TRBD1 (5 bases). The CDR3 sequence is 15 residues long. The V gene lost 6 bases and the J gene lost 0 bases, with 15 bases spanning the gap. Germline CDR1 reads MNHEY; CDR2 reads SVGAGI. The CDR3 nucleotides read TGTGCCAGCAGCCTGACAGCTTTCAACTCCTACGAGCAGTACTTC. Amino acids: CASSLTAFNSYEQYF.

V and J are TRBV2 and TRBJ2-3; 7 bases line up with TRBD1. The trim removed 5 bases at V and 4 bases at J, leaving 6 bases unmatched. Germline CDR1 is SNHLY and CDR2 is FYNNEI. CDR3 size: 14 residues. The CDR3 nucleotides are TGTGCCAGCAGTCGAGACAGGGAACCAGATACGCAGTATTTT. Encoded protein: CASSRDREPDTQYF.

The CDR3 sequence is CASSMGAVGNYGYTF. The CDR3 DNA follows: TGTGCCAGTAGTATGGGGGCAGTTGGCAACTATGGCTACACCTTC. The chain is built from TRBV19 and TRBJ1-2; D is possibly TRBD1 (6 bases). CDR3 length: 15 residues. The V gene's germline CDR1 is LNHDA and CDR2 SQIVND (reference sequence). Trimming stripped 3 bases from V and 2 bases from J, with 13 bases between. The full variable domain, rest sourced from reference TRBV19 and TRBJ1-2, is DGGITQSPKYLFRKEGQNVTLSCEQNLNHDAMYWYRQDPGQGLRLIYYSQIVNDFQKGDIAEGYSVSREKKESFPLTVTSAQKNPTAFYLCASSMGAVGNYGYTFGSGTRLTVV.

The CDR3 region has the DNA TGTGCCAGCTCACTACAGGTGAACACTGAAGCTTTCTTT. It codes for CASSLQVNTEAFF. The chain combines TRBV18 with TRBJ1-1; possible D gene TRBD1, 5 bases. Trimming pared 4 bases from V and 0 bases from J, leaving 6 bases between. CDR3 length: 13 residues. The germline V gene has CDR1 KGHSH and CDR2 LQKENI.

The chain is built from TRBV2 and TRBJ2-1; 7 bases map to TRBD2. V trimming: 3 bases; J trimming: 6 bases; junction bases outside the gene matches: 2. Germline CDR1 and CDR2: SNHLY and FYNNEI. This CDR3 has 13 amino acids. This chain's CDR3 is CASSEREINEQFF. CDR3 DNA: TGTGCCAGCAGTGAGCGGGAGATCAATGAGCAGTTCTTC.

This clone was detected only a few times. The V and J genes are TRBV19 and TRBJ2-7; D might be TRBD1 (6 bases). Trimming removed 4 bases from V and 2 bases from J, with 15 bases in between. The CDR3 extends over 15 amino acids. The germline V gene encodes CDR1 LNHDA and CDR2 SQIVND (reference sequence). The CDR3 DNA reads as TGTGCCAGTAGTAAACAGGGTGAAGGCGCCTACGAGCAGTACTTC. Protein: CASSKQGEGAYEQYF.

This chain uses TRBV5-1 with TRBJ2-5; D is unresolved. The V and J ends lost 4 bases and 1 base respectively, with 8 bases between them. Germline V gene sequence: CDR1 SGHRS, CDR2 YFSETQ. The CDR3 covers 13 residues. This CDR3 reads CASSRAAQETQYF. CDR3 bases: TGCGCCAGCAGCCGCGCGGCCCAAGAGACCCAGTACTTC.

The CDR3 DNA follows: TGTGCCTGGACTAAACAGACAGGGGGCAATCAGCCCCAGCATTTT. Its protein product is CAWTKQTGGNQPQHF. This sequence joins TRBV30 and TRBJ1-5, with 8 bases lining up with TRBD1. This CDR3 region has 15 residues. Unmatched junction bases numbered 7, after V lost 4 bases and J lost 2 bases. The germline V gene has CDR1 GTSNPN and CDR2 SVGIG (reference sequence).

The chain recombines TRBV29-1 with TRBJ1-4; no definite D call. Trimming took 2 bases from V and 10 from J, leaving 11 bases between them. CDR3 length equals 12 residues. Germline CDR1 reads SQVTM; CDR2 reads ANQGSEA. CDR3 protein: CSVESSTGKLFF. CDR3 nucleotide sequence: TGCAGCGTTGAATCCTCGACGGGAAAACTGTTTTTT.

The rearrangement joins TRBV19 to TRBJ1-1; no firm D call. V was trimmed by 3 bases and J by 3 bases, leaving 8 bases between them. Germline CDR1 is LNHDA and CDR2 is SQIVND (reference sequence). The CDR3 contains 13 residues. CDR3 sequence (DNA): TGTGCCAGTAGTATCACCGGGGACACTGAAGCTTTCTTT. Amino acid sequence: CASSITGDTEAFF.

This chain uses TRBV6-6 with TRBJ1-4; D is unresolved. The CDR3 runs 14 residues. Germline CDR1 and CDR2: MNHNY and SVGAGI (reference sequence). Trimming pared 8 bases from V and 5 bases from J, leaving 15 bases between. The CDR3 coding sequence is TGTGCCAGCCAAGGCCCGCAGCGGAATGAAAAACTGTTTTTT. Translation: CASQGPQRNEKLFF.

The genes are TRBV5-1 and TRBJ2-3; the D is unclear. The germline V gene has CDR1 SGHRS and CDR2 YFSETQ. The CDR3 sequence is 15 residues long. Trimming removed 4 bases from V and 2 bases from J, with 14 bases in between. This chain's CDR3 is CASSQHESLTDTQYF. CDR3 DNA sequence: TGCGCCAGCAGCCAACACGAATCGCTCACAGATACGCAGTATTTT.

The gene calls are TRBV5-6 and TRBJ2-4; maybe TRBD1 (5 bases). V was pared by 4 bases and J by 9 bases, with 17 bases between. Germline values: CDR1 SGHDT, CDR2 YYEEEE. This CDR3 comprises 14 residues. The CDR3 is CASSPRGTGIIQYF. DNA for the CDR3: TGTGCCAGCAGCCCTAGAGGAACAGGAATCATTCAGTACTTC.

This clone was seen just once. The J gene is TRBJ2-7, the V gene TRBV10-3, with 12 bases identical to TRBD2. Germline-derived CDR1 and CDR2 are ENHRY and SYGVKD. This CDR3 region has 14 residues. Trimming removed 8 bases from V and 2 bases from J; junction bases left unmatched: 4. The CDR3 DNA reads as TGTGCCATCCAGACTAGCGGGGGTACCTACGAGCAGTACTTC. This translates into CAIQTSGGTYEQYF.

The chain has TRBV15 and TRBJ2-2; 9 nucleotides agree with TRBD2. In germline, CDR1 is LNHNV, CDR2 YYDKDF (reference sequence). Trimming cost V 5 bases and J 0 bases; bases outside gene matches: 7. This CDR3 is built from 17 residues. The CDR3 nucleotides read TGTGCCACCAGCCCCGTGCTAGCGGGACCGAACACCGGGGAGCTGTTTTTT. Its translation: CATSPVLAGPNTGELFF.

The gene calls are TRBV6-6 and TRBJ2-5; 9 bases agree with TRBD1. Trimming took 10 bases from V and 5 from J; bases not matched to a gene: 17. The CDR3 has 16 amino acids. The V gene's germline CDR1 is MNHNY and CDR2 SVGAGI (reference sequence). Written as DNA, the CDR3 is TGTGCCACCTCTGACCGGGACAGGGTGCTAGGGGAGACCCAGTACTTC. The encoded protein is CATSDRDRVLGETQYF.

This chain joins TRBV7-9 and TRBJ2-3; 13 nucleotides align to TRBD2. The J segment lost 4 bases and the V segment lost 5 bases, leaving 3 bases of the junction unmatched. Germline CDR1 SEHNR, CDR2 FQNEAQ (reference sequence). The CDR3 contains 15 residues. The CDR3 region is CASSPGTSGADTQYF. The CDR3 bases are TGTGCCAGCAGCCCAGGGACTAGCGGGGCAGATACGCAGTATTTT.

The chain is built from TRBV5-1 and TRBJ2-1, with a tentative D call TRBD2 (6 bases). CDR3 length: 17 amino acids. Per the germline V gene, CDR1 is SGHRS and CDR2 is YFSETQ. V was pared by 5 bases and J by 7 bases, with 25 bases between. In DNA form, the CDR3 reads TGCGCCAGCAGATCTGAAACCGGGACTCGATGGCGTAATGAGCAGTTCTTC. Translated, it gives CASRSETGTRWRNEQFF. Full variable domain (outside the CDR3, taken from reference TRBV5-1 and TRBJ2-1): KAGVTQTPRYLIKTRGQQVTLSCSPISGHRSVSWYQQTPGQGLQFLFEYFSETQRNKGNFPGRFSGRQFSNSRSEMNVSTLELGDSALYLCASRSETGTRWRNEQFFGPGTRLTVL.

The gene calls are TRBV19 and TRBJ1-4; 7 bases align to TRBD1. The CDR3 has 16 residues. Looked up from germline, CDR1 is LNHDA and CDR2 is SQIVND (reference sequence). V lost 4 bases to trimming and J lost 6 bases; unmatched junction nucleotides: 11. CDR3 DNA sequence: TGTGCCAGTAGTAGGATCGTGGCAGGGGGTTATGAAAAACTGTTTTTT. It translates to CASSRIVAGGYEKLFF.

The V call is TRBV5-6, the J call TRBJ1-1; D is uncertain. Germline CDR1 and CDR2: SGHDT and YYEEEE. Trimming removed 2 bases from V and 4 bases from J, with 15 bases in between. CDR3 size: 15 residues. CDR3: CASSFWGSGSTEAFF. DNA of the CDR3: TGTGCCAGCAGCTTTTGGGGTTCCGGGAGCACTGAAGCTTTCTTT.

The rearrangement joins TRBV28 to TRBJ1-4; maybe TRBD1 (6 bases). Trimming pared 11 bases from V and 4 bases from J, leaving 11 bases between. CDR1 and CDR2 from the germline V gene are MDHEN and SYDVKM. The CDR3 contains 12 residues. The CDR3 protein is CAPGGFNEKLFF. The CDR3 DNA reads TGTGCCCCGGGGGGCTTTAATGAAAAACTGTTTTTT.

The rearrangement uses TRBV4-3 and TRBJ2-2; D is possibly TRBD1 (5 bases). The germline V and J ends were trimmed by 7 bases and 0 bases, with 9 bases remaining between them. The CDR3 extends over 14 amino acids. Germline V gene sequence: CDR1 LGHNA, CDR2 YSLEER. CDR3 in DNA: TGCGCCAGCAACCGACAGACGAACACCGGGGAGCTGTTTTTT. Translation: CASNRQTNTGELFF.

The chain carries TRBV9 and TRBJ2-2; 7 positions match TRBD1. The trim removed 3 bases at V and 4 bases at J, leaving 6 bases unmatched. This CDR3 comprises 15 residues. Germline CDR1 is SGDLS and CDR2 is YYNGEE. CDR3 amino acids: CASSGTGRVTGELFF. In DNA form, the CDR3 reads TGTGCCAGCAGCGGGACAGGTCGGGTCACCGGGGAGCTGTTTTTT.

J is TRBJ1-2 and V is TRBV19; the match to TRBD1 covers 9 bases. V dropped 5 bases and J dropped 8; count of bases not matched to a gene: 15. The CDR3 has 16 residues. Germline V CDR1 and CDR2: LNHDA, SQIVND (reference sequence). The CDR3 region is CASSPLLQGAQGGYTF. CDR3 in DNA: TGTGCCAGTAGTCCCCTTTTACAGGGGGCACAGGGCGGCTACACCTTC.

The chain employs TRBV10-3 and TRBJ1-5; D remains ambiguous. Germline loops: CDR1 ENHRY, CDR2 SYGVKD. V was clipped by 3 bases and J by 4 bases, with 13 bases between them. The CDR3 covers 15 residues. DNA for the CDR3: TGTGCCATCAGTGAAGGAGGATTTAGGAATCAGCCCCAGCATTTT. Protein sequence: CAISEGGFRNQPQHF.